Shown below are 20 T cell receptor beta chains from a single sample sequenced in a study of early T cells in non-severe SARS-CoV-2 infection. MiXCR was run by TCRdb on the 5' RACE reads, yielding one entry per CDR3 protein. The sample comprises 32,000 or so distinct CDR3 sequences, roughly 5.7% of which are singletons, and about 5% rests with the top ten. The material sequenced was whole blood. The receptor source for this set is an adult who was a healthcare worker with PCR-confirmed SARS-CoV-2 infection or an uninfected control (not recorded which).

This clonotype appeared a few times. This chain joins TRBV5-4 and TRBJ2-3, with D unclear. V shed 2 bases and J shed 2 bases, with 6 bases lying between them. This CDR3 has 13 amino acids. Per germline, CDR1 SGHNT and CDR2 YYREEE (reference sequence). The CDR3 DNA reads TGTGCCAGCAGCTTAACGCTCACAGATACGCAGTATTTT. Protein: CASSLTLTDTQYF.

This clonotype occurred many times. V and J are TRBV20-1 and TRBJ1-6; 7 bases are a match to TRBD1. In germline, CDR1 is DFQATT, CDR2 SNEGSKA (reference sequence). V was pared by 3 bases and J by 8 bases, with 4 bases of the junction left unmatched. This CDR3 has 13 residues. The CDR3 is CSASRQGYSPLHF. CDR3 bases: TGCAGTGCTAGTCGACAGGGTTATTCACCCCTCCACTTT.

This clonotype was picked up many times. The chain uses TRBV11-2 and TRBJ2-7; D may be TRBD2 (6 bases). Germline assignment: CDR1 SGHAT and CDR2 FQNNGV. The V and J ends lost 0 bases and 6 bases respectively, with 6 bases between them. This CDR3 is 12 amino acids long. CDR3 DNA sequence: TGTGCCAGCAGCTTAGAGGGAGGCGAGCAGTACTTC. It specifies CASSLEGGEQYF.

This clonotype was seen only a few times. The DNA is left out, because the CDR3 cannot be placed on it with certainty; the CDR3 is given as TCRdb lists it. The J gene is TRBJ2-3, the V gene TRBV5-1; the D call TRBD1 from the table was never checked on the DNA. Germline-derived CDR1 and CDR2 are SGHRS and YFSETQ. A total of 16 residues make up the CDR3, ends included. CDR3 residues: CASSLAVGMGADTQFF.

This clonotype was detected many times. CDR3 in amino acids: CASSYKTTFSTDTQYF. CDR3 nucleotides: TGTGCCAGCAGTTACAAGACAACCTTTAGCACAGATACGCAGTATTTT. This chain uses TRBV6-5 with TRBJ2-3; D is ambiguous. V lost 2 bases and J 0 bases, leaving 12 bases between the germline ends. CDR1 and CDR2 (germline): MNHEY, SVGAGI. This CDR3 is built from 16 residues.

This clonotype was counted ten times or more. As DNA, the CDR3 is TGTGCCAGCAGCTTAAGGGGACCTAACACCGGGGAGCTGTTTTTT. Translation: CASSLRGPNTGELFF. The rearrangement joins TRBV7-3 to TRBJ2-2, with D possibly called TRBD1 or TRBD2 (5 bases each). The germline V and J ends were trimmed by 1 base and 2 bases, with 8 bases remaining between them. The CDR3 is 15 amino acids. CDR1 SGHTA and CDR2 FQGTGA come from the germline V gene.

By frequency in the sample, this clonotype is medium-sized. The genes are TRBV20-1 and TRBJ2-7, with 7 bases that match TRBD1. From germline, CDR1 is DFQATT and CDR2 SNEGSKA (reference sequence). With 1 base clipped from V and 6 bases from J, the junction kept 9 bases outside the gene matches. CDR3 length: 14 amino acids. CDR3 region: CSARAPAAGGEQYF. The CDR3 coding sequence is TGCAGTGCTAGAGCCCCGGCCGCAGGGGGCGAGCAGTACTTC.

This clonotype was recorded at least ten times. The V gene is TRBV12-2, the J gene TRBJ2-7; the table's D call, TRBD1, has no DNA check behind it. TRBV12-2 is a listed pseudogene. The CDR3 covers 14 residues. The chain's CDR3 is CASRFSGQTYEQYF. The CDR3 bases are TGTGCAAGTCGCTTTTCGGGGCAGACCTACGAGCAGTACTTC.

This clonotype has ten or more counts. The genes are TRBV10-1 and TRBJ2-1; maybe TRBD2 (6 bases). This CDR3 comprises 14 residues. Germline CDR1 and CDR2: WNHNN and SYGVQD (reference sequence). With 8 bases removed from V and 4 bases from J, the gap between germline ends came to 15 bases. The CDR3 DNA reads as TGCGCCAGCGGATCCGGGACTGATTACAATGAGCAGTTCTTC. Its translation: CASGSGTDYNEQFF.

This clonotype has just a few counts. The chain links TRBV7-9 to TRBJ2-3; 11 bases line up with TRBD2. Losses at the gene ends were 6 bases for V and 2 bases for J; bases not matched to a gene: 4. The length of the CDR3 is 15 residues. Germline CDR1 SEHNR, CDR2 FQNEAQ (reference sequence). CDR3 nucleotides: TGTGCCAGCAGTTTGGGACTAGCGGCCACAGATACGCAGTATTTT. It specifies CASSLGLAATDTQYF.

In this sample, this clonotype turned up many times. The chain carries TRBV10-3 and TRBJ2-7, with 7 bases identical to TRBD1. V was pared by 4 bases and J by 4 bases, with 10 bases of the junction left unmatched. From germline, CDR1 is ENHRY and CDR2 SYGVKD. This CDR3 is 15 amino acids long. CDR3 sequence (DNA): TGTGCCATCAGTGCACCGGGACAGAGCCCTTACGAGCAGTACTTC. Protein product: CAISAPGQSPYEQYF.

This clonotype was detected many times. V usage is TRBV4-1 and J usage is TRBJ2-1; D assignment may be TRBD1 or TRBD2 (6 bases each). Germline CDR1 MGHRA, CDR2 YSYEKL. Trimming cost V 1 base and J 1 base, with 8 bases left between them. The CDR3 is 15 residues long. The CDR3 DNA is TGCGCCAGCAGCCAAGGGGGGGCATCCTACAATGAGCAGTTCTTC. This sequence encodes CASSQGGASYNEQFF.

At least ten counts were recorded for this clonotype. The chain carries TRBV4-1 and TRBJ1-1; maybe TRBD1 (6 bases). Trimming took off 2 bases at V and 4 bases at J, with 11 bases between the two ends. This CDR3 comprises 14 residues. Germline CDR1 MGHRA, CDR2 YSYEKL. The DNA for the CDR3 is TGCGCCAGCAGCCAATCAGGGGTCCGCACTGAAGCTTTCTTT. Amino acid sequence: CASSQSGVRTEAFF.

The sample holds a few counts of this clonotype. The genes are TRBV30 and TRBJ2-7, with D uncertain. This CDR3 is 13 amino acids long. The V end lost 1 base, the J end lost 6 bases, and 13 bases lay between the germline ends. Germline lookup yields CDR1 GTSNPN and CDR2 SVGIG (reference sequence). Written as DNA, the CDR3 is TGTGCCTGGAGTGGCCCCGGACGGTCCGAGCAGTACTTC. This translates into CAWSGPGRSEQYF.

The chain links TRBV7-8 to TRBJ2-2; D is perhaps TRBD1 (6 bases). The CDR3 is made up of 16 amino acids. V lost 5 bases, J lost 4 bases, and 17 bases lay in between. In germline, CDR1 is SGHVS, CDR2 FQNEAQ. As DNA, the CDR3 is TGTGCCAGCAGCCCGTCAGGGGTTTCGGGCACCGGGGAGCTGTTTTTT. This translates into CASSPSGVSGTGELFF.

This rearrangement joins TRBV18 to TRBJ2-7, with D uncertain. V lost 5 bases, J lost 6 bases, and 20 bases lay in between. Germline loops: CDR1 KGHSH, CDR2 LQKENI. The CDR3 sequence is 15 residues long. The CDR3 is CASSENRPPSGEQYF. CDR3 DNA: TGTGCCAGCTCAGAAAATCGGCCGCCCTCGGGCGAGCAGTACTTC.

This clonotype came up many times. V usage is TRBV4-1 and J usage is TRBJ2-7; 7 bases match TRBD1. This CDR3 has 17 amino acids. The germline V gene has CDR1 MGHRA and CDR2 YSYEKL. V dropped 1 base and J dropped 2; count of bases not matched to a gene: 11. CDR3: CASSQAVGSGQAYEQYF. For the CDR3, the DNA is TGCGCCAGCAGCCAAGCCGTGGGGTCCGGACAGGCCTACGAGCAGTACTTC.

The sample holds many counts of this clonotype. The chain links TRBV20-1 to TRBJ2-5; D tentatively reads TRBD1 or TRBD2 (6 bases each). The CDR3 loop spans 12 amino acids. Trimming took 6 bases from V and 5 from J, leaving 13 bases between them. The germline V gene encodes CDR1 DFQATT and CDR2 SNEGSKA (reference sequence). CDR3 amino acids: CSAKGGSETQYF. DNA of the CDR3: TGCAGTGCAAAAGGGGGGTCGGAGACCCAGTACTTC.

This clonotype was found many times. The chain employs TRBV6-4 and TRBJ2-3; tentative D call: TRBD2 (6 bases). Trimming removed 9 bases from V and 2 bases from J, with 15 bases in between. This CDR3 has 14 residues. Looked up from germline, CDR1 is MRHNA and CDR2 is SNTAGT. This chain's CDR3 is CARLAEQTTDTQYF. Written as DNA, the CDR3 is TGTGCCAGGTTAGCGGAGCAGACCACAGATACGCAGTATTTT.

This clonotype appeared many times. The rearrangement links TRBV30 to TRBJ2-1; D may match TRBD1 or TRBD2 (5 bases each). This CDR3 region has 13 residues. Germline CDR1 GTSNPN, CDR2 SVGIG (reference sequence). The CDR3 here is CARTGGSYNEQFF. CDR3 sequence (DNA): TGTGCGCGGACTGGGGGCTCCTACAATGAGCAGTTCTTC.